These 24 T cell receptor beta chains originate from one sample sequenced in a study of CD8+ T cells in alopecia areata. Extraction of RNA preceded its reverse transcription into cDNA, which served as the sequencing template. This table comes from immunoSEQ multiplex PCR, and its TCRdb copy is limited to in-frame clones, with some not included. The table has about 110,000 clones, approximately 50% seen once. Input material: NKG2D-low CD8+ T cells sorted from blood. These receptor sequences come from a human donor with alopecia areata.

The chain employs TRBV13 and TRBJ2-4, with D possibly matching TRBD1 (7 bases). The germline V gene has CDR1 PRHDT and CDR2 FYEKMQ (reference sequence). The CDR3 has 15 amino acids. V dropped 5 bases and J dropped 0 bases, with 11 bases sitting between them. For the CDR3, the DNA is TGTGCCAGCAGCCGACAGGGACTAGCCAAAAACATTCAGTACTTC. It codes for CASSRQGLAKNIQYF.

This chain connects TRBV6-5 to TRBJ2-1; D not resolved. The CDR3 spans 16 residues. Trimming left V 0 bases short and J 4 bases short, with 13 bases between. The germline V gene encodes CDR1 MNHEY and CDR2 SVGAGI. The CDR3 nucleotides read TGTGCCAGCAGTTACTCATCGCGGTCGATATACAATGAGCAGTTCTTC. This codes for CASSYSSRSIYNEQFF.

The CDR3 sequence: CASSQALAGATDTQYF. In DNA form, the CDR3 reads TGCGCCAGCAGCCAAGCCCTTGCGGGAGCGACAGATACGCAGTATTTT. This sequence joins TRBV4-1 and TRBJ2-3; TRBD2 matches 7 bases. V was clipped by 1 base and J by 3 bases; unmatched bases: 7. Germline V CDR1 and CDR2: MGHRA, YSYEKL. This CDR3 contains 16 residues.

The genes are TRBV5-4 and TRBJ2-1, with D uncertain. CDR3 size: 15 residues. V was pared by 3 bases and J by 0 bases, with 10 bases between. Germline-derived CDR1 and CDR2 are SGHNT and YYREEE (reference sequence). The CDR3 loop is CASSSPSSSYNEQFF. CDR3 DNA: TGTGCCAGCAGCTCCCCCTCAAGCTCCTACAATGAGCAGTTCTTC.

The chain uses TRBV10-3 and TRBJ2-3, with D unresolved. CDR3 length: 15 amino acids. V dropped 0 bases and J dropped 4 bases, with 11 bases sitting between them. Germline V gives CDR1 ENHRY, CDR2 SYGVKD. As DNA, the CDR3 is TGTGCCATCAGTGAGTCGCCTCCCCCTTCAGATACGCAGTATTTT. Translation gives CAISESPPPSDTQYF.

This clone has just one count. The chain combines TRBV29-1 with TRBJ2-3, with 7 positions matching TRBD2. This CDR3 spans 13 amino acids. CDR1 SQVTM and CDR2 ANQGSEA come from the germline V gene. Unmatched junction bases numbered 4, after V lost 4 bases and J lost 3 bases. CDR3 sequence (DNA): TGCAGCGTTGTAGCGGGTGGGACAGATACGCAGTATTTT. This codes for CSVVAGGTDTQYF.

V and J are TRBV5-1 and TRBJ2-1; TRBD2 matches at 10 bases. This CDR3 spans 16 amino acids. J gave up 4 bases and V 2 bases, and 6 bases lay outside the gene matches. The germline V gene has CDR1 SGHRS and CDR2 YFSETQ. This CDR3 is CASSFRGTSVYNEQFF. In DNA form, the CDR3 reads TGCGCCAGCAGCTTCCGTGGGACTAGCGTTTACAATGAGCAGTTCTTC.

CDR3 DNA sequence: TGTGCCAGCAGCGCCCCGCAGGGGAGGAGGGCCCAAGAGACCCAGTACTTC. It yields the protein CASSAPQGRRAQETQYF. The rearrangement links TRBV7-9 to TRBJ2-5; either TRBD1 or TRBD2 may supply D (6 bases each). CDR1 SEHNR and CDR2 FQNEAQ come from the germline V gene (reference sequence). The CDR3 is 17 amino acids. V was trimmed by 5 bases and J by 1 base, leaving 20 bases between them.

CDR3 in amino acids: CATGGGTQMVGYTF. DNA of the CDR3: TGTGCCACCGGGGGGGGAACCCAAATGGTTGGCTACACCTTC. The chain combines TRBV6-5 with TRBJ1-2; tentative D call: TRBD1 (5 bases). Germline CDR1 is MNHEY and CDR2 is SVGAGI. The CDR3 is 14 residues long. V shed 10 bases and J shed 7 bases, with 22 bases lying between them.

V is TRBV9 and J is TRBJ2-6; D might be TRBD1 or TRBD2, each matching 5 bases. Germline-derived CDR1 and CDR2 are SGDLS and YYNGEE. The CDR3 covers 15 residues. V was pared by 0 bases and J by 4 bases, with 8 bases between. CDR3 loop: CASSVAGTGANVLTF. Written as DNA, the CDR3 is TGTGCCAGCAGCGTAGCGGGGACCGGGGCCAACGTCCTGACTTTC.

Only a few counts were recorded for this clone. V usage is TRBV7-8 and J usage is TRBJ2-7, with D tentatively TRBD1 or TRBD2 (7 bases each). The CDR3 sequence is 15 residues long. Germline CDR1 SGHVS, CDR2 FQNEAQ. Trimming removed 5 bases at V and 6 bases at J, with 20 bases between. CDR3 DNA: TGTGCCAGCAGCCTCCAGGGGGGGAGTGGCCTCGAGCAGTACTTC. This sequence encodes CASSLQGGSGLEQYF. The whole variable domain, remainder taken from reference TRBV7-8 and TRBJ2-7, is GAGVSQSPRYKVAKRGQDVALRCDPISGHVSLFWYQQALGQGPEFLTYFQNEAQLDKSGLPSDRFFAERPEGSVSTLKIQRTQQEDSAVYLCASSLQGGSGLEQYFGPGTRLTVT.

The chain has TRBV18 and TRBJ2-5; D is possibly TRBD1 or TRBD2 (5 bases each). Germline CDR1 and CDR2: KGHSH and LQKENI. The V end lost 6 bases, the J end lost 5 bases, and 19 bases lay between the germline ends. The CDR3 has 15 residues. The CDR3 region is CASSPVDVGRETQYF. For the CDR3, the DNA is TGTGCCAGCTCCCCCGTTGATGTGGGACGGGAGACCCAGTACTTC.

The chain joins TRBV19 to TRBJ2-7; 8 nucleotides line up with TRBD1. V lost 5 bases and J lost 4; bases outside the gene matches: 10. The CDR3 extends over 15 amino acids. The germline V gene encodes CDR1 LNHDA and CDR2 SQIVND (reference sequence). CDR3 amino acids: CASSAGQGFLYEQYF. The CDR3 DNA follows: TGTGCCAGTAGTGCCGGACAGGGTTTCCTATACGAGCAGTACTTC.

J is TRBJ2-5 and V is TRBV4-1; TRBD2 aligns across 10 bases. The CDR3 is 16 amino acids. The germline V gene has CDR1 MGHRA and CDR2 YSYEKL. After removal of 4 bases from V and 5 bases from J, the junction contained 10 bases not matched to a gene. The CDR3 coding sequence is TGCGCCAGCAGCCCAGAAGGACTAGCGGACGTGGAGACCCAGTACTTC. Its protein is CASSPEGLADVETQYF.

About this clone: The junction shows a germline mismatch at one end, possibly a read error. This chain's CDR3 is CVSGVGRHNEQFF. In DNA, the CDR3 is TGTGTCAGCGGGGTTGGGCGACACAATGAGCAGTTCTTC. V usage is TRBV2 and J usage is TRBJ2-1; TRBD2 matches at 7 bases. The germline gives CDR1 SNHLY, CDR2 FYNNEI. The CDR3 is made up of 13 amino acids.

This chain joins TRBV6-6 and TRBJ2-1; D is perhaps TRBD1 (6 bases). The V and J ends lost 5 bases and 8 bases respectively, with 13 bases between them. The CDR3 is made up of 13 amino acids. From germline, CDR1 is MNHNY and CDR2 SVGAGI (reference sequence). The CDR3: CASSLQGFDEQFF. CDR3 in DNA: TGTGCCAGCAGTCTTCAGGGGTTCGATGAGCAGTTCTTC.

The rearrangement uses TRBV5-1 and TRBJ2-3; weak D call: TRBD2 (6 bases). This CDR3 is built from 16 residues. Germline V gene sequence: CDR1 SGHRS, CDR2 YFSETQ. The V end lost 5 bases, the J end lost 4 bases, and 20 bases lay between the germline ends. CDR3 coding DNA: TGCGCCAGCAGTCGCCCCCAGAGGCGGGAAGCAGATACGCAGTATTTT. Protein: CASSRPQRREADTQYF.

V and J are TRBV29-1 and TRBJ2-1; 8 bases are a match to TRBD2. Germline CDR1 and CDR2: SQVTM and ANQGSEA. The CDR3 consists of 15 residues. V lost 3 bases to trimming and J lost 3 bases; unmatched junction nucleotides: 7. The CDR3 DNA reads TGCAGCGTTGACTTTAGCGGGAACGTCTACAATGAGCAGTTCTTC. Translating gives CSVDFSGNVYNEQFF.

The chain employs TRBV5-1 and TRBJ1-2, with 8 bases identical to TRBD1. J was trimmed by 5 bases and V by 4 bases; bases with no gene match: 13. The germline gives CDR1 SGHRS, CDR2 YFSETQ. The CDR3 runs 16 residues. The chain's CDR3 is CASSTASGGAGYGYTF. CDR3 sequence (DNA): TGCGCCAGCAGCACCGCGTCAGGGGGCGCGGGATATGGCTACACCTTC.

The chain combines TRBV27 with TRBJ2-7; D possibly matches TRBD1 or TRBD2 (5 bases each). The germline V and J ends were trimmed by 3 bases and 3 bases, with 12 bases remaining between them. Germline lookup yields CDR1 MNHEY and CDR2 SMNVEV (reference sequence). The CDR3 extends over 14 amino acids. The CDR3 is CASSFRSGSYEQYF. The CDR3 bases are TGTGCCAGCAGTTTCCGATCAGGGAGCTACGAGCAGTACTTC.

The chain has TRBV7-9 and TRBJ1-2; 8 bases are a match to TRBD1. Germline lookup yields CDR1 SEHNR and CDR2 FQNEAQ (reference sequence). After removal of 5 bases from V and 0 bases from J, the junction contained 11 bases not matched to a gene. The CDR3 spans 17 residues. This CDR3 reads CASSLGAETGANYGYTF. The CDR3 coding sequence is TGTGCCAGCAGCCTAGGGGCGGAGACAGGGGCTAACTATGGCTACACCTTC.

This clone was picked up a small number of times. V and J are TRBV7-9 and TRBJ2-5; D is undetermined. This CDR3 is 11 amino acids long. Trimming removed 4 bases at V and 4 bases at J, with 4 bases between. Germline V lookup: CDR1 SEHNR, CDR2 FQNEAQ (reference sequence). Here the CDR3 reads CASSYGETQYF. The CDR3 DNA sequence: TGTGCCAGCAGCTACGGAGAGACCCAGTACTTC.

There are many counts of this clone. Written as DNA, the CDR3 is TGTGCCAGCAGCACCGGGGGCTCTGGGGCCAACGTCCTGACTTTC. Amino acid sequence: CASSTGGSGANVLTF. This chain connects TRBV7-8 to TRBJ2-6; D may be TRBD2 (6 bases). The V and J ends lost 5 bases and 0 bases respectively, with 8 bases between them. Germline-derived CDR1 and CDR2 are SGHVS and FQNEAQ. The CDR3 consists of 15 residues.

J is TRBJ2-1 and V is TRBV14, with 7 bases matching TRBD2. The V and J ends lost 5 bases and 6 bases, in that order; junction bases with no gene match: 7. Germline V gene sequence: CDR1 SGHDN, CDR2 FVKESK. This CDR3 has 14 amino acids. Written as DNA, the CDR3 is TGTGCCAGCAGCTCGGGCGGGAGCGGCAATGAGCAGTTCTTC. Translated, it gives CASSSGGSGNEQFF.